This TCR beta chain was captured in a study of T cell repertoires in cytomegalovirus infection. Study-level background: Selected CMV epitopes included recently identified HLA-C-restricted ones as well as well-studied HLA-B-restricted ones. It can be stated that public TCR beta signatures indicated CMV infection as well as a matching HLA type.

Overall study findings and caveats: Ex vivo responses were dominated by HLA-C-restricted CMV-specific TCR beta clonotypes.

This clonotype was picked up a small number of times. Its antigen is undetermined. Each CDR3 protein gets one entry after TCRdb re-called the reads with MiXCR. The data contain about half a million distinct CDR3 sequences, roughly a third of them singletons. V lost 5 bases to trimming and J lost 9 bases, with 14 bases between them. CDR3 length equals 13 residues. The germline V gene has CDR1 SGHTA and CDR2 FQGNSA. The genes are TRBV7-2 and TRBJ1-3, with D possibly matching TRBD1 (5 bases). Sample: cultured PBMCs, taken from culture after CMV antigen stimulation. The sequence derives from a human donor in good health (CMV status not recorded). Some clones in this sample may be carry-over from other donors' samples. CDR3 amino acids: CASSPHGGGTIYF. The CDR3 DNA reads as TGTGCCAGCAGCCCACACGGGGGGGGCACCATATATTTT. Full variable domain (remainder filled in from reference TRBV7-2 and TRBJ1-3): GAGVSQSPSNKVTEKGKDVELRCDPISGHTALYWYRQSLGQGLEFLIYFQGNSAPDKSGLPSDRFSAERTGGSVSTLTIQRTQQEDSAVYLCASSPHGGGTIYFGEGSWLTVV.